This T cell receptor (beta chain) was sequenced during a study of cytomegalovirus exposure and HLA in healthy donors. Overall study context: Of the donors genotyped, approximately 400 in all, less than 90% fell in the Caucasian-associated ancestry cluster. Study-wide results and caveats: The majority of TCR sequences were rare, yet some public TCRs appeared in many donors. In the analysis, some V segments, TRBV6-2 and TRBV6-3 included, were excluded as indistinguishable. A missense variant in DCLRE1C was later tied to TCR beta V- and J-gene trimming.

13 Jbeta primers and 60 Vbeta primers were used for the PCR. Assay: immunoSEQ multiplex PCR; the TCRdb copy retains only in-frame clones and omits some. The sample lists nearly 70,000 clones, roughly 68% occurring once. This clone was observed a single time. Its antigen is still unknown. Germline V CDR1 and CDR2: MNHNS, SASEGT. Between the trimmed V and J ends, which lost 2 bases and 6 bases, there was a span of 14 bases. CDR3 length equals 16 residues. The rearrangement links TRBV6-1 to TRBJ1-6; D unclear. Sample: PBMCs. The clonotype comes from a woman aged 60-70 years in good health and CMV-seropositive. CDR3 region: CASSEYAEIPNSPLHF. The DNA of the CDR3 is TGTGCCAGCAGTGAATATGCTGAGATCCCTAATTCACCCCTCCACTTT.